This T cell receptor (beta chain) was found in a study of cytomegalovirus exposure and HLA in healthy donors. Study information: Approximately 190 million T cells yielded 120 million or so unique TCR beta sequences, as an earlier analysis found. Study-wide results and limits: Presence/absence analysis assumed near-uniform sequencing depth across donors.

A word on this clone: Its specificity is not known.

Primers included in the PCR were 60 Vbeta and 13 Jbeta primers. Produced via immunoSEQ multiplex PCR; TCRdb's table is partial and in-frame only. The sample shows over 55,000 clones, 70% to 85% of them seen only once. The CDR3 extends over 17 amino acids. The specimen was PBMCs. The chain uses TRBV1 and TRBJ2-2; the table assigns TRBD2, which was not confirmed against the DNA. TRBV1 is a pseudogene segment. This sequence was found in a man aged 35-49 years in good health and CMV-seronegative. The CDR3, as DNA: TGCACCAGCAGCCGCGTGGCGGGGGGGCCGGTCACCGGGGAGCTGTTTTTT. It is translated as CTSSRVAGGPVTGELFF.